This T cell receptor beta chain was recorded in a study of blood T cell repertoires in COVID-19 (dated by TCRdb to the early 2020s). Background for the entire study: Collaborator samples came from the United States, Italy and Spain and covered acute and convalescent phases of COVID-19. The material from the prospective study consisted of cDNA or gDNA derived from T cells, B-cell-depleted T cells, or PBMCs. Deeply sampled blood TCRbeta repertoires from subjects exposed to, actively infected with, or recovered from COVID-19 were included in the dataset. The repertoires were released in a freely available public database meant as a resource for research on the immune response to SARS-CoV-2. The samples were drawn from two sources: the first 160 participants of the ongoing ImmuneRACE study, and 1,000 to 1,500 subjects contributed by 6 global collaborators. The sample metadata nearly always contained a de-identified subject ID, COVID-19 status, age in years and sex. Where available, HLA class I and class II types were taken from metadata supplied by the sample provider and were not determined by assay-based typing.

Details on this clone: Its antigen is currently not known. The input lacks base qualities; no much larger clone sits a single base away.

Samples from volunteer blood donors who had recovered from COVID-19 were contributed by a second Seattle source. The collaborating institutions used their own protocols to collect whole blood in K2EDTA tubes. For TCRbeta analysis, collaborator samples were shipped as frozen whole blood, as isolated PBMCs, or as DNA extracted from either sample type. TCRbeta CDR3 regions were amplified from genomic DNA by means of the immunoSEQ Assay, a bias-controlled multiplex PCR. The authors processed their data as follows. The number of nucleated cells in each sample was estimated from the amplification of reference gene primers within the assay. To quantify the absolute abundance of each unique TCRbeta CDR3 rearrangement, sequence reads were collapsed and filtered. For each sample, productive Simpson clonality was calculated by taking the square root of Simpson's diversity index across productive rearrangements. This is the immuneACCESS table as TCRdb keeps it, with only in-frame sequences that have V and J called. A part of the clones is gone; compared with another copy, unresolved V genes explain less than half, and the rest is unexplained. That table gives V, J and clone size, and the DNA gave D and trimming. This sample lists some 250,000 clones; 70% to 90% were detected once. The ten largest account for 2% to 2.5% of the sample.

Findings and caveats that apply to the study as a whole: Clinical and demographic metadata were provided uncurated, with the amount varying by source and participant.

The cysteine opens and the phenylalanine closes a CDR3 of 13 amino acids. Kept here is only the CDR3 DNA, which spans 39 bases and is read in frame from base 1. The germline V gene provides CDR1 SGDLS and CDR2 YYNGEE. V is clipped by 4 bases and J by 9 bases, and the sequence between their germline boundaries is 16 bases long. The source is a man aged 25 to 40 who had recovered from COVID-19. The sequencing sample was made of peripheral blood. The rearranged chain carries TRBV9 and TRBJ1-1, with TRBD1 as a weak D call on 5 bases. The CDR3 reads as follows: CASSTGVEGQAFF. The bases read TGTGCCAGCAGCACCGGGGTGGAGGGGCAAGCTTTCTTT.